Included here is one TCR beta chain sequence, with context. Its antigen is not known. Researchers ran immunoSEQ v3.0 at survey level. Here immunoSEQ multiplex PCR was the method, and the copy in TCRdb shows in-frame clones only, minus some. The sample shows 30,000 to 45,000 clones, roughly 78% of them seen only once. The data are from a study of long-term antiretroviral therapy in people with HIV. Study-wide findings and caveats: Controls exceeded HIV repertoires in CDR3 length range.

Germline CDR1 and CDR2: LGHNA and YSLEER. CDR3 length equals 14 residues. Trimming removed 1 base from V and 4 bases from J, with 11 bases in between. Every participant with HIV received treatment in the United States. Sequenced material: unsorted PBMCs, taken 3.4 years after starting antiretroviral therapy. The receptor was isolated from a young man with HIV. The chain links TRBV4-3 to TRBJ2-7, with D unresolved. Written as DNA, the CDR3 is TGCGCCAGCAGCCAAGTAGTTGGGATATACGAGCAGTACTTC. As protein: CASSQVVGIYEQYF.